This T cell receptor beta chain was sequenced for a study of regulatory T cells in long-lasting Graves disease. Described time point: newly diagnosed GD, antithyroid drugs for less than 3 months. PBMC-extracted RNA yielded the TCR library. CDR1 and CDR2 from the germline V gene are MNHEY and SMNVEV (reference sequence). V was trimmed by 5 bases and J by 3 bases, leaving 15 bases between them. The CDR3 has 15 residues. Building of the TCR beta libraries involved iRepertoire HTBI primers and Arm-PCR of CDR3 regions. Each CDR3 protein is one row after TCRdb ran MiXCR on the multiplex PCR reads. The sample lists hundreds of thousands of distinct CDR3 sequences, approximately 13% occurring once. The same specimen was also included in a second study, on T cells in Graves' hyperthyroidism and ophthalmopathy.

This receptor was identified in a young man with Graves disease. The gene calls are TRBV27 and TRBJ2-3, with D possibly TRBD2 on 5 matching bases. Sample: peripheral blood mononuclear cells (PBMCs), taken at new diagnosis, from a patient treated with antithyroid drugs. The DNA of the CDR3 is TGTGCCAGCAGTGCCGCGGGCCTGGGGACAGATACGCAGTATTTT. Its translation: CASSAAGLGTDTQYF.